The rows below give T cell receptor beta chains drawn from one sample of a study of T-cell memory formation after mild COVID-19. MiXCR was run by TCRdb on the 5' RACE reads, yielding one entry per CDR3 protein. This table has fewer than 400,000 distinct CDR3 sequences, about an eighth appearing once. The specimen sequenced was PBMCs or a T cell subset sorted from them (not recorded which). These receptors were taken from a man between 18 and 29 years old who had mild COVID-19 (a few samples of this study predate the infection). Cell type and time point are not known. CDR3s include the opening cysteine and the closing phenylalanine or tryptophan. D genes are given only for firm matches. Size is stated for part of the rows, as once, few or many counts, or as a class when the clone is expanded.

NA | TRBJ2-1 | TRBV7-3 | TRBD2 | CASSLTGLAGPSYNEQFF | TGTGCCAGCAGCTTAACAGGGCTAGCGGGGCCCTCCTACAATGAGCAGTTCTTC
many | TRBJ1-4 | TRBV20-1 | TRBD1 | CSARDTRGPYEKLFF | TGCAGTGCTAGAGATACCAGGGGGCCTTATGAAAAACTGTTTTTT
many | TRBJ1-1 | TRBV7-9 | NA | CASSLDAYTGPQEEAFF | TGTGCCAGCAGCTTAGACGCGTACACCGGGCCCCAGGAGGAAGCTTTCTTT
NA | TRBJ2-2 | TRBV20-1 | TRBD2 | CSASPPLAVNTGELFF | TGCAGTGCTTCTCCCCCCCTAGCGGTTAACACCGGGGAGCTGTTTTTT
few | TRBJ1-5 | TRBV12-3/TRBV12-4 | NA | CASSFRDTPQHF | TGTGCCAGCAGTTTTAGAGATACGCCCCAGCATTTT
NA | TRBJ2-2 | TRBV20-1 | NA | CSANRDPGELFF | TGCAGTGCTAACAGGGACCCCGGGGAGCTGTTTTTT
NA | TRBJ2-7 | TRBV5-1 | NA | CASSLVPTTYEQYF | TGCGCCAGCAGCTTGGTTCCCACGACCTACGAGCAGTACTTC
NA | TRBJ2-1 | TRBV24-1 | TRBD1 | CATSAGGTGRYNEQFF | TGTGCCACCAGTGCCGGCGGGACAGGTAGATACAATGAGCAGTTCTTC
few | TRBJ1-2 | TRBV11-2 | NA | CASSLKTVTGYTF | TGTGCCAGCAGCTTAAAGACAGTAACTGGCTACACCTTC
many | TRBJ2-1 | TRBV7-2 | TRBD1 | CASSKPGTGSREQFF | TGTGCCAGCAGCAAACCCGGGACAGGGTCCAGAGAGCAGTTCTTC
few | TRBJ2-3 | TRBV21-1 | NA | CASEYDKQTCTDTQYF | TGTGCCAGCGAATACGATAAGCAGACTTGCACAGATACGCAGTATTTT